The source of this T cell receptor (beta chain) is a study of OX40 agonist ivuxolimab in advanced cancers. Trimming pared 0 bases from V and 3 bases from J, leaving 10 bases between. Per germline, CDR1 SGDLS and CDR2 YYNGEE. There are 15 residues in the CDR3. Measured with immunoSEQ multiplex PCR; TCRdb has only the in-frame clones, and not every one. The table lists 40,000 to 60,000 clones, around nine tenths of them singletons, with around half in the top ten. The sequence was collected from an adult with an advanced solid tumor such as melanoma, head and neck, liver or kidney cancer. The sequencing here drew on CD4+ or CD8+ T cells sorted from blood, taken in a trial of the OX40 agonist ivuxolimab. The J gene is TRBJ1-3, the V gene TRBV9; D is unresolved. In DNA, the CDR3 is TGTGCCAGCAGCGTAGGGTGGGCAGTTGGAAACACCATATATTTT. It is translated as CASSVGWAVGNTIYF.